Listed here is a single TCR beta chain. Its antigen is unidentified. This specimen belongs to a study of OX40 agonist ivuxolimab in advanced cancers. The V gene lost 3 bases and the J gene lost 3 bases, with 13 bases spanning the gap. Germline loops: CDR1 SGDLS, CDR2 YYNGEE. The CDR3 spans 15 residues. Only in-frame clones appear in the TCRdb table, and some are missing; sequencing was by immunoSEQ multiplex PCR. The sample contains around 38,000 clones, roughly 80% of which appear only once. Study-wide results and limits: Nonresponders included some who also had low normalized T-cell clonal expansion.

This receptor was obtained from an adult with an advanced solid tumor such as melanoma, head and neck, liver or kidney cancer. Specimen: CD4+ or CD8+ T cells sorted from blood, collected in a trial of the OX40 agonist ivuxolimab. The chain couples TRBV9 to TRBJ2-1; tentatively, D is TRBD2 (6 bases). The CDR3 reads CASSAAGPNYNEQFF. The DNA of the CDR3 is TGTGCCAGCAGCGCCGCGGGACCCAACTACAATGAGCAGTTCTTC.